This TCR beta chain was sequenced in a study of blood T cell repertoires in COVID-19. Overall study: Researchers got acute and convalescent COVID-19 samples from the United States, Italy and Spain.

This clone came up once. Original processing notes: Scientists estimated how many nucleated cells there were by amplifying reference gene primers. TCRdb's copy holds only in-frame clones and misses some; the assay was immunoSEQ multiplex PCR. That table gives V, J and clone size, and the DNA gave D and trimming. The sample comprises about 300,000 clones, 70% to 90% of which are singletons, and under 6.5% rests with the top ten. Everyone who took part was roughly 18 to 89 years old, and they came from 24 US areas. The sample taken for sequencing was PBMCs or T cells enriched from blood (not recorded which). The TCR originated in a woman in her twenties or thirties who had recovered from COVID-19.

The CDR3 region is CASRPMGGPTDTQYF. The CDR3 DNA is TGTGCCAGCAGACCCATGGGGGGACCCACAGATACGCAGTATTTT. The V call is TRBV6-5, the J call TRBJ2-3; tentatively, D is TRBD2 (6 bases). Germline CDR1 and CDR2: MNHEY and SVGAGI. The CDR3 spans 15 residues. The V and J ends lost 6 bases and 2 bases respectively, with 15 bases between them.